One sample yielded the 13 T cell receptor beta chains listed below, sequenced in a study of CD8+ T cells in alopecia areata. Sequencing templates came from extracted RNA that was reverse transcribed into cDNA. Sequencing used immunoSEQ multiplex PCR; TCRdb keeps in-frame clones, though not all of them. Of fewer than 350,000 clones in the sample, 58% were seen once. The treatment denotes: oral pan-JAK inhibitor, 5-10 mg twice daily. Sequenced material: CD4+ T cells sorted from blood, taken at week 24, from a patient treated with tofacitinib. The receptors here all came from a human donor with alopecia areata.

This clone was observed a single time. The genes are TRBV18 and TRBJ1-1, with D hard to call. The germline gives CDR1 KGHSH, CDR2 LQKENI. The CDR3 contains 15 residues. Trimming stripped 3 bases from V and 3 bases from J, with 14 bases between. CDR3 bases: TGTGCCAGCTCACCGGTCGGGTATACGGACACTGAAGCTTTCTTT. This codes for CASSPVGYTDTEAFF.

The chain couples TRBV30 to TRBJ1-5, with unresolved D. Per germline, CDR1 GTSNPN and CDR2 SVGIG (reference sequence). The V end lost 0 bases, the J end lost 9 bases, and 15 bases lay between the germline ends. The CDR3 is made up of 14 amino acids. The CDR3 bases are TGTGCCTGGAGTGTACTTGAAGGGCGTGGGCCCCAGCATTTT. It is translated as CAWSVLEGRGPQHF.

The chain combines TRBV27 with TRBJ1-6; TRBD1 might be the D (6 bases). The germline gives CDR1 MNHEY, CDR2 SMNVEV (reference sequence). The CDR3 has 11 residues. V lost 9 bases and J lost 7, with 7 bases in between. CDR3 loop: CARRGNSPLHF. The CDR3 nucleotides are TGTGCCAGGAGGGGGAATTCACCCCTCCACTTT.

V gene TRBV20-1 combines with J gene TRBJ1-2; D is undetermined. The CDR3 has 11 residues. V dropped 5 bases and J dropped 8 bases, with 12 bases sitting between them. The germline V gene has CDR1 DFQATT and CDR2 SNEGSKA (reference sequence). CDR3 sequence reads: CSALSPGGYTF. DNA of the CDR3: TGCAGTGCTCTGTCCCCCGGGGGCTACACCTTC.

V gene TRBV27 combines with J gene TRBJ1-1; D possibly corresponds to TRBD1 (5 bases). This CDR3 is 13 amino acids long. CDR1 and CDR2 from the germline V gene are MNHEY and SMNVEV (reference sequence). V was shortened by 3 bases and J by 5 bases, with 10 bases between the two germline ends. The CDR3 DNA follows: TGTGCCAGCAGTTTTCTGCAGGGTACTGAAGCTTTCTTT. This translates into CASSFLQGTEAFF.

The chain carries TRBV6-5 and TRBJ1-1; 9 positions agree with TRBD1. The CDR3 runs 13 residues. The junction had 2 bases not matched to a gene; V was cut back by 8 bases and J by 1 base. Germline V CDR1 and CDR2: MNHEY, SVGAGI. In nucleotides, the CDR3 is TGTGCCAGCTACAGGGGGCCGAACACTGAAGCTTTCTTT. It encodes CASYRGPNTEAFF.

The chain joins TRBV5-1 to TRBJ2-5, with D maybe TRBD2 (6 bases). Germline CDR1 is SGHRS and CDR2 is YFSETQ. The CDR3 runs 15 residues. The germline V and J ends were trimmed by 5 bases and 4 bases, with 18 bases remaining between them. The CDR3 loop is CASRKRLGAGETQYF. The CDR3 DNA reads TGCGCCAGCAGGAAGAGGCTGGGAGCGGGAGAGACCCAGTACTTC.

There are a few counts of this clone. The CDR3 is CSHAEGGDIQYF. CDR3 DNA: TGCAGCCACGCCGAGGGGGGGGACATTCAGTACTTC. This chain joins TRBV29-1 and TRBJ2-4, with a tentative D call TRBD2 (7 bases). The V gene lost 8 bases and the J gene lost 8 bases, with 16 bases spanning the gap. The CDR3 totals 12 residues. Germline V gene data show CDR1 as SQVTM and CDR2 as ANQGSEA.

The rearrangement uses TRBV5-4 and TRBJ2-7; the match to TRBD2 covers 7 bases. The CDR3 extends over 13 amino acids. J was trimmed by 3 bases and V by 3 bases; bases with no gene match: 3. CDR1 is SGHNT and CDR2 is YYREEE in the germline V gene (reference sequence). Here the CDR3 DNA reads TGTGCCAGCAGCTGGACTAGTAACTACGAGCAGTACTTC. Amino acids: CASSWTSNYEQYF.

V is TRBV10-3 and J is TRBJ2-6, with D possibly being TRBD1 (5 bases). This CDR3 comprises 20 residues. Trimming stripped 0 bases from V and 0 bases from J, with 18 bases between. CDR1 and CDR2 from the germline V gene are ENHRY and SYGVKD. DNA of the CDR3: TGTGCCATCAGTGAGTCCCCAGGGAAGGCTAGGGACTCTGGGGCCAACGTCCTGACTTTC. This codes for CAISESPGKARDSGANVLTF.

V usage is TRBV28 and J usage is TRBJ2-1; 13 nucleotides agree with TRBD2. Trimming at V came to 5 bases and at J to 5 bases, leaving 6 bases not matched to a gene. Looked up from germline, CDR1 is MDHEN and CDR2 is SYDVKM. The CDR3 runs 16 residues. CDR3 in amino acids: CASSGLAGAFNNEQFF. CDR3 sequence (DNA): TGTGCCAGCAGTGGACTAGCGGGGGCATTCAACAATGAGCAGTTCTTC.

The chain joins TRBV5-6 to TRBJ2-2; 11 bases align to TRBD2. Per the germline V gene, CDR1 is SGHDT and CDR2 is YYEEEE. This CDR3 region has 16 residues. The V gene end was trimmed by 4 bases and the J gene end by 1 base; junction bases not matched to a gene: 3. Written as DNA, the CDR3 is TGTGCCAGCAGCCTACTAGCGGGGGTGAACACCGGGGAGCTGTTTTTT. Translation gives CASSLLAGVNTGELFF.

This clone was counted a few times. The chain links TRBV9 to TRBJ1-1, with TRBD1 identical over 9 bases. From germline, CDR1 is SGDLS and CDR2 YYNGEE. The V gene end was trimmed by 4 bases and the J gene end by 1 base; junction bases not matched to a gene: 5. The CDR3 is 15 amino acids. CDR3 region: CASSPQGAGNTEAFF. CDR3 DNA sequence: TGTGCCAGCAGCCCACAGGGGGCAGGGAACACTGAAGCTTTCTTT.